Shown below are 24 T cell receptor beta chains from a single sample sequenced in a study of neoadjuvant anti-PD-1 for oral cavity cancer. The table came from immunoSEQ multiplex PCR; TCRdb's copy has only in-frame clones and leaves some out. The sample carries over 14,000 clones, 74% recorded once. Time point given: after neoadjuvant nivolumab, at surgical resection. Specimen: PBMCs, collected after nivolumab (anti-PD-1) treatment. The receptors were sampled from a person aged 35-79 years with oral cavity squamous cell carcinoma.

This chain joins TRBV27 and TRBJ2-7, with TRBD2 matching 8 bases. The CDR3 has 15 amino acids. Germline V gives CDR1 MNHEY, CDR2 SMNVEV (reference sequence). The V segment lost 2 bases and the J segment 2 bases; nucleotides outside the gene matches: 5. The CDR3 bases are TGTGCCAGCAGTTTAGGAGCGGGAGCTCCCTACGAGCAGTACTTC. Translated, it gives CASSLGAGAPYEQYF.

The chain is built from TRBV19 and TRBJ2-1; the match to TRBD1 covers 10 bases. Germline V gives CDR1 LNHDA, CDR2 SQIVND (reference sequence). Losses at the gene ends were 4 bases for V and 6 bases for J; bases not matched to a gene: 9. The CDR3 contains 16 residues. CDR3 sequence reads: CASSTPGQGLGNEQFF. The CDR3 region has the DNA TGTGCCAGTAGTACGCCGGGACAGGGGTTAGGCAATGAGCAGTTCTTC.

The chain is built from TRBV27 and TRBJ1-1; weak D call: TRBD1 (6 bases). Germline assignment: CDR1 MNHEY and CDR2 SMNVEV (reference sequence). Trimming pared 5 bases from V and 3 bases from J, leaving 13 bases between. This CDR3 has 14 residues. The DNA of the CDR3 is TGTGCCAGCAGTCCGCAAACAGGGTACACTGAAGCTTTCTTT. This encodes CASSPQTGYTEAFF.

The chain has TRBV6-5 and TRBJ1-2; TRBD1 aligns across 10 bases. The CDR3 runs 14 residues. Germline loops: CDR1 MNHEY, CDR2 SVGAGI. Unmatched junction bases numbered 9, after V lost 7 bases and J lost 7 bases. CDR3 nucleotides: TGTGCCAGCATTGACAGGGGGCGCGCGAGTGGCTACACCTTC. As protein: CASIDRGRASGYTF.

The chain is built from TRBV6-6 and TRBJ1-2; D unclear. Germline assignment: CDR1 MNHNY and CDR2 SVGAGI (reference sequence). The CDR3 runs 11 residues. The V and J ends lost 7 bases and 5 bases respectively, with 8 bases between them. CDR3 region: CASTQRYGYTF. The CDR3 DNA is TGTGCCAGCACCCAACGATATGGCTACACCTTC.

The chain couples TRBV10-3 to TRBJ1-4; 10 bases match TRBD1. CDR3 length equals 15 residues. Germline loops: CDR1 ENHRY, CDR2 SYGVKD. Germline trimming cut 2 bases from V and 12 bases from J; bases unmatched to any gene: 9. The CDR3 loop is CAISEAGQGLRELFF. The CDR3 DNA sequence: TGTGCCATCAGTGAGGCGGGACAGGGGCTTCGGGAACTGTTTTTT.

This clone was detected only a few times. This rearrangement joins TRBV6-6 to TRBJ1-2; no clear D gene. The V end was cut by 6 bases, the J end by 3 bases, with 14 bases between. The CDR3 length is 14 residues. Germline CDR1 and CDR2: MNHNY and SVGAGI (reference sequence). The CDR3 spells CASSLTPLYYGYTF. CDR3 coding DNA: TGTGCCAGCAGCCTGACCCCTCTATACTATGGCTACACCTTC.

This sequence joins TRBV5-1 and TRBJ1-4; 7 nucleotides align to TRBD1. The CDR3 consists of 13 residues. Trimming took 5 bases from V and 6 from J; bases not matched to a gene: 4. The germline V gene has CDR1 SGHRS and CDR2 YFSETQ. CDR3 DNA: TGCGCCAGCAGAGACAGGGAAGATGAAAAACTGTTTTTT. Protein sequence: CASRDREDEKLFF.

The genes are TRBV10-3 and TRBJ2-7; D perhaps matches TRBD1 (6 bases). Trimming took off 5 bases at V and 0 bases at J, with 11 bases between the two ends. The CDR3 has 14 residues. Germline CDR1 and CDR2: ENHRY and SYGVKD. The CDR3, as DNA: TGTGCCATCAGTAACCAGGGGAGCTCCTACGAGCAGTACTTC. It codes for CAISNQGSSYEQYF.

This chain links TRBV4-1 with TRBJ2-3, with TRBD2 matching 9 bases. The germline CDR1 and CDR2 sequences are MGHRA and YSYEKL. Unmatched junction bases numbered 11, after V lost 0 bases and J lost 7 bases. The CDR3 contains 17 residues. The CDR3 region is CASSQDSGSGSPYTQYF. CDR3 nucleotides: TGCGCCAGCAGCCAAGATAGCGGTAGCGGGAGTCCATATACGCAGTATTTT.

The chain employs TRBV6-1 and TRBJ1-2; TRBD1 matches 11 bases. V gave up 4 bases and J gave up 4 bases; unmatched junction bases: 8. The CDR3 consists of 16 residues. Germline CDR1 MNHNS, CDR2 SASEGT. CDR3 DNA: TGTGCCAGCAGTGCCCTGAGGACAGGGGGCGGCTATGGCTACACCTTC. Translated: CASSALRTGGGYGYTF.

The chain combines TRBV6-5 with TRBJ2-1; 7 bases match TRBD1. J gave up 7 bases and V 10 bases, and 13 bases lay outside the gene matches. Looked up from germline, CDR1 is MNHEY and CDR2 is SVGAGI. CDR3 size: 14 residues. CDR3 sequence (DNA): TGTGCCACCCTGATCCCGGGACAGCAGAATGAGCAGTTCTTC. Its protein is CATLIPGQQNEQFF.

This chain's CDR3 is CASSRGQSYYEQYF. As DNA, the CDR3 is TGTGCCAGCTCCAGGGGACAGAGCTACTACGAGCAGTACTTC. The chain is built from TRBV2 and TRBJ2-7, with 7 bases that match TRBD1. CDR1 SNHLY and CDR2 FYNNEI come from the germline V gene. The length of the CDR3 is 14 residues. V gave up 8 bases and J gave up 3 bases; unmatched junction bases: 10.

The V call is TRBV30, the J call TRBJ2-3; TRBD2 matches 12 bases. Per the germline V gene, CDR1 is GTSNPN and CDR2 is SVGIG (reference sequence). V dropped 3 bases and J dropped 6; count of bases not matched to a gene: 10. The CDR3 extends over 16 amino acids. The CDR3 loop is CAWSATLAGGWDTQYF. CDR3 DNA sequence: TGTGCCTGGAGCGCCACACTAGCGGGAGGATGGGATACGCAGTATTTT.

This sequence joins TRBV7-9 and TRBJ1-2; 7 nucleotides line up with TRBD1. Looked up from germline, CDR1 is SEHNR and CDR2 is FQNEAQ (reference sequence). V shed 3 bases and J 4 bases; nucleotides not matched to a gene: 8. The CDR3 is 15 amino acids. CDR3 region: CASSLQGGDLYGYTF. In DNA, the CDR3 is TGTGCCAGCAGCTTGCAAGGGGGCGATCTCTATGGCTACACCTTC.

V is TRBV28 and J is TRBJ1-1, with D perhaps TRBD1 (6 bases). Between the trimmed V and J ends, which lost 5 bases and 4 bases, there was a span of 17 bases. Germline-derived CDR1 and CDR2 are MDHEN and SYDVKM. CDR3 length equals 15 residues. The CDR3 spells CASSPHTGRLTEAFF. The CDR3 DNA sequence: TGTGCCAGCAGTCCACATACAGGGAGGCTCACTGAAGCTTTCTTT. Combining the CDR3 with reference TRBV28 and TRBJ1-1 gives the whole variable domain DVKVTQSSRYLVKRTGEKVFLECVQDMDHENMFWYRQDPGLGLRLIYFSYDVKMKEKGDIPEGYSVSREKKERFSLILESASTNQTSMYLCASSPHTGRLTEAFFGQGTRLTVV.

The CDR3 DNA reads TGTGCCAGCAGCTCCGGGTGGTCGAACACCGGGGAGCTGTTTTTT. Its protein product is CASSSGWSNTGELFF. The V gene is TRBV11-3, the J gene TRBJ2-2; D gene unclear. CDR3 length: 15 amino acids. Deletions cut 4 bases from V and 0 bases from J, with 9 bases between. CDR1 is SGHNT, CDR2 YENEEA, per germline.

A few counts support this clone. This sequence joins TRBV5-6 and TRBJ1-3; 9 positions match TRBD1. Germline V gene lookup returns CDR1 SGHDT and CDR2 YYEEEE. V dropped 2 bases and J dropped 4; count of bases not matched to a gene: 4. The CDR3 spans 15 residues. CDR3 sequence (DNA): TGTGCCAGCAGCTTTCGGACAGGGGAAGGAAACACCATATATTTT. Residues: CASSFRTGEGNTIYF.

The J gene is TRBJ2-7, the V gene TRBV30, with 12 bases lining up with TRBD2. V dropped 1 base and J dropped 3; count of bases not matched to a gene: 10. This CDR3 has 17 amino acids. Germline V gives CDR1 GTSNPN, CDR2 SVGIG (reference sequence). The CDR3 region has the DNA TGTGCCTGGAGTGGGGCGTCTAGCGGGAGGGCCCGCTACGAGCAGTACTTC. Translated: CAWSGASSGRARYEQYF.

J is TRBJ2-5 and V is TRBV11-2; TRBD1 matches at 10 bases. The V gene end was trimmed by 1 base and the J gene end by 7 bases; junction bases not matched to a gene: 6. Germline V gives CDR1 SGHAT, CDR2 FQNNGV. CDR3 size: 15 residues. The chain's CDR3 is CASSLGGTGEGTQYF. The CDR3 region has the DNA TGTGCCAGCAGCTTAGGTGGGACAGGGGAGGGGACCCAGTACTTC. The whole variable domain, filled in from reference TRBV11-2 and TRBJ2-5, reads EAGVAQSPRYKIIEKRQSVAFWCNPISGHATLYWYQQILGQGPKLLIQFQNNGVVDDSQLPKDRFSAERLKGVDSTLKIQPAKLEDSAVYLCASSLGGTGEGTQYFGPGTRLLVL.

This clone was counted a few times. The rearrangement links TRBV19 to TRBJ1-1, with a possible D match to TRBD1 (5 bases). This CDR3 spans 14 amino acids. Trimming shortened V by 6 bases and J by 3 bases, and 14 bases separated the two germline ends. Germline V gene lookup returns CDR1 LNHDA and CDR2 SQIVND (reference sequence). Here the CDR3 DNA reads TGTGCCAGTAGGGCTCGACAGCTATACACTGAAGCTTTCTTT. Protein product: CASRARQLYTEAFF.

The V call is TRBV5-4, the J call TRBJ2-1; 9 positions match TRBD1. CDR3 length equals 14 residues. Germline V gives CDR1 SGHNT, CDR2 YYREEE (reference sequence). Losses at the gene ends were 4 bases for V and 8 bases for J; bases not matched to a gene: 7. This CDR3 is CASSPRQGGHEQFF. DNA for the CDR3: TGTGCCAGCAGCCCGAGACAGGGGGGGCATGAGCAGTTCTTC.

This chain links TRBV5-6 with TRBJ2-2, with a tentative D call TRBD2 (5 bases). This CDR3 region has 15 residues. Trimming took 0 bases from V and 3 from J, leaving 9 bases between them. Looked up from germline, CDR1 is SGHDT and CDR2 is YYEEEE. The DNA of the CDR3 is TGTGCCAGCAGCTTGGGAATGAGGGACACCGGGGAGCTGTTTTTT. This translates into CASSLGMRDTGELFF.

The chain uses TRBV7-8 and TRBJ2-3; D gene uncertain. The germline V and J ends were trimmed by 2 bases and 2 bases, with 8 bases remaining between them. In germline, CDR1 is SGHVS, CDR2 FQNEAQ. The CDR3 loop spans 14 amino acids. CDR3 sequence (DNA): TGTGCCAGCAGCTTAATGGGCGCCACAGATACGCAGTATTTT. Its translation is CASSLMGATDTQYF.